One sample yielded the 32 T cell receptor beta chains listed below, sequenced in a study of OX40 agonist ivuxolimab in advanced cancers. Profiling relied on immunoSEQ multiplex PCR, and the TCRdb table lists in-frame clones only, not all of them. This sample has around 94,000 clones, with about 92% found just once. Sample: CD4+ or CD8+ T cells sorted from blood, taken in a trial of the OX40 agonist ivuxolimab. These receptors all stem from an adult with an advanced solid tumor such as melanoma, head and neck, liver or kidney cancer.

The gene calls are TRBV5-6 and TRBJ2-1; TRBD1 matches at 7 bases. The length of the CDR3 is 16 residues. The V gene's germline CDR1 is SGHDT and CDR2 YYEEEE. V shed 3 bases and J 2 bases; nucleotides not matched to a gene: 8. CDR3 sequence: CASSYIQGSPYNEQFF. In DNA form, the CDR3 reads TGTGCCAGCAGCTATATACAGGGGTCCCCCTACAATGAGCAGTTCTTC.

This clone occurred a few times. The rearrangement links TRBV4-1 to TRBJ2-7; 10 bases map to TRBD1. The V gene's germline CDR1 is MGHRA and CDR2 YSYEKL. Germline trimming cut 2 bases from V and 1 base from J; bases unmatched to any gene: 2. This CDR3 has 15 amino acids. The CDR3 DNA sequence: TGCGCCAGCAGCCAATGGACAGGGGGATCCTACGAGCAGTACTTC. Its protein product is CASSQWTGGSYEQYF.

V gene TRBV2 combines with J gene TRBJ2-5; 11 bases agree with TRBD2. Judging by the DNA end, TRBJ2-7 fits better; the J call may be wrong. The CDR3 length is 16 residues. CDR1 is SNHLY, CDR2 FYNNEI, per germline. CDR3 nucleotides: TGTGCCAGCAGTGGGCGCCCGGGACTAGCGGCCTACGAGCAGTACTTC. Encoded protein: CASSGRPGLAAYEQYF.

This clone was detected only once. V is TRBV9 and J is TRBJ2-7; TRBD1 might be the D (6 bases). The CDR3 has 13 amino acids. V was trimmed by 3 bases and J by 1 base, leaving 8 bases between them. The germline V gene has CDR1 SGDLS and CDR2 YYNGEE. This CDR3 is CASSAQGSYEQYF. In DNA, the CDR3 is TGTGCCAGCAGCGCCCAGGGGTCCTACGAGCAGTACTTC.

The V gene is TRBV5-1, the J gene TRBJ2-1; TRBD1 matches at 8 bases. The V segment lost 4 bases and the J segment 6 bases; nucleotides outside the gene matches: 6. The CDR3 runs 14 residues. Germline V gene data show CDR1 as SGHRS and CDR2 as YFSETQ. The CDR3 DNA reads TGCGCCAGCAGCCCCGGGACAGGACTCAATGAGCAGTTCTTC. It yields the protein CASSPGTGLNEQFF.

CDR3 coding DNA: TGTGCCAGTAGTATTTGGGGGGGCCCCCTCTCTGGGGCCAACGTCCTGACTTTC. Translating gives CASSIWGGPLSGANVLTF. The chain uses TRBV19 and TRBJ2-6, with D perhaps TRBD2 (7 bases). The CDR3 is made up of 18 amino acids. The V gene's germline CDR1 is LNHDA and CDR2 SQIVND (reference sequence). The ends were cut back, 3 bases at V and 0 bases at J, with 15 bases in the middle. Using reference TRBV19 and TRBJ2-6 for the parts outside the CDR3, the full variable domain is DGGITQSPKYLFRKEGQNVTLSCEQNLNHDAMYWYRQDPGQGLRLIYYSQIVNDFQKGDIAEGYSVSREKKESFPLTVTSAQKNPTAFYLCASSIWGGPLSGANVLTFGAGSRLTVL.

This clone occurred once. The gene calls are TRBV7-9 and TRBJ1-2; 8 nucleotides align to TRBD1. Germline V gene data show CDR1 as SEHNR and CDR2 as FQNEAQ (reference sequence). The V segment lost 5 bases and the J segment 4 bases; nucleotides outside the gene matches: 12. The CDR3 loop spans 16 amino acids. The chain's CDR3 is CASSHTGTGEFYGYTF. CDR3 sequence (DNA): TGTGCCAGCAGCCATACCGGGACAGGTGAATTCTATGGCTACACCTTC.

In DNA form, the CDR3 reads TGTGCCAGCAGTTTATCGTCCGGGGGCTATGGCTACACCTTC. Translated: CASSLSSGGYGYTF. The chain joins TRBV27 to TRBJ1-2, with a weak D call TRBD1 (5 bases). The CDR3 covers 14 residues. CDR1 and CDR2 (germline): MNHEY, SMNVEV (reference sequence). Trimming pared 0 bases from V and 4 bases from J, leaving 9 bases between.

This rearrangement joins TRBV11-3 to TRBJ2-7; no clear D gene. Deletions cut 0 bases from V and 0 bases from J, with 18 bases between. This CDR3 spans 18 amino acids. Germline assignment: CDR1 SGHNT and CDR2 YENEEA. CDR3 region: CASSLERSCSRSSYEQYF. The DNA for the CDR3 is TGTGCCAGCAGCTTAGAGAGGTCTTGCAGCAGGAGCTCCTACGAGCAGTACTTC.

This chain connects TRBV28 to TRBJ1-1; D is uncertain. The V end was cut by 7 bases, the J end by 1 base, with 7 bases between. Looked up from germline, CDR1 is MDHEN and CDR2 is SYDVKM. The CDR3 runs to 12 residues. The CDR3 DNA reads TGTGCCAGCACCCTCGGGAACACTGAAGCTTTCTTT. Amino acid sequence: CASTLGNTEAFF.

This clone was seen only once. One junction end disagrees with the germline gene, perhaps due to a read error. The chain recombines TRBV2 with TRBJ1-5; 8 positions agree with TRBD1. Germline lookup yields CDR1 SNHLY and CDR2 FYNNEI. The CDR3 has 14 amino acids. This CDR3 reads CANSAPDRDQPQHF. As DNA, the CDR3 is TGTGCCAACAGTGCCCCGGACAGGGATCAGCCCCAGCATTTT.

The chain carries TRBV6-5 and TRBJ2-1; 10 nucleotides line up with TRBD2. Germline V CDR1 and CDR2: MNHEY, SVGAGI. Losses at the gene ends were 5 bases for V and 3 bases for J; bases not matched to a gene: 4. The CDR3 has 15 amino acids. The CDR3 DNA follows: TGTGCCAGCAGTAGAAGCGGGAGGGACTACAATGAGCAGTTCTTC. Protein: CASSRSGRDYNEQFF.

The chain uses TRBV21-1 and TRBJ2-7; the table's D call, TRBD1, was not checked against the DNA. TRBV21-1 is designated a pseudogene. The CDR3 runs 13 residues. The CDR3 region has the DNA TGTGCCAGCAACCCAGACAGGGATGGCGAGCAGTACTTC. It is translated as CASNPDRDGEQYF.

This sequence joins TRBV5-4 and TRBJ2-1, with unresolved D. The CDR3 is 12 residues long. Germline V gene data show CDR1 as SGHNT and CDR2 as YYREEE (reference sequence). The V and J ends lost 0 bases and 9 bases respectively, with 7 bases between them. CDR3 in amino acids: CASSLGSTEQFF. The CDR3 bases are TGTGCCAGCAGCTTGGGTAGTACTGAGCAGTTCTTC.

The chain combines TRBV6-5 with TRBJ1-4; D is unclear. The CDR3 contains 11 residues. From germline, CDR1 is MNHEY and CDR2 SVGAGI. V was trimmed by 5 bases and J by 8 bases, leaving 6 bases between them. The CDR3 nucleotides are TGTGCCAGCAGTACGGGGGAAAAACTGTTTTTT. Translation gives CASSTGEKLFF.

In this sample, this clone turned up once. The CDR3 region has the DNA TGTGCCAGTAGTATTTTGGTCCAAAACACCGGGGAGCTGTTTTTT. It specifies CASSILVQNTGELFF. The chain employs TRBV19 and TRBJ2-2; no reliable D call. V gave up 3 bases and J gave up 2 bases, with 10 bases separating them. This CDR3 is 15 amino acids long. CDR1 and CDR2 (germline): LNHDA, SQIVND (reference sequence).

V is TRBV6-5 and J is TRBJ1-4; D gene ambiguous. Trimming took off 0 bases at V and 8 bases at J, with 10 bases between the two ends. The germline V gene has CDR1 MNHEY and CDR2 SVGAGI. The CDR3 length is 14 residues. In nucleotides, the CDR3 is TGTGCCAGCAGTTACTCGTCCGGGAGGGAAAAACTGTTTTTT. This codes for CASSYSSGREKLFF.

This clone was counted a single time. The rearrangement joins TRBV6-6 to TRBJ1-1; D gene unclear. The CDR3 contains 14 residues. Germline CDR1 is MNHNY and CDR2 is SVGAGI (reference sequence). V gave up 0 bases and J gave up 1 base, with 6 bases separating them. The CDR3 nucleotides read TGTGCCAGCAGTTACTCGCTAGGGAACACTGAAGCTTTCTTT. Its translation is CASSYSLGNTEAFF.

The V call is TRBV19, the J call TRBJ1-2; D remains ambiguous. CDR1 is LNHDA and CDR2 is SQIVND in the germline V gene (reference sequence). V lost 0 bases, J lost 6 bases, and 8 bases lay in between. This CDR3 spans 13 amino acids. CDR3 protein: CASSIDLENGYTF. As DNA, the CDR3 is TGTGCCAGTAGTATAGATTTAGAGAATGGCTACACCTTC.

In nucleotides, the CDR3 is TGTGCCAGTAGTATTGACTCATCGAGTTTCTATGGCTACACCTTC. Encoded protein: CASSIDSSSFYGYTF. This chain uses TRBV19 with TRBJ1-2, with D hard to call. The CDR3 runs 15 residues. Germline loops: CDR1 LNHDA, CDR2 SQIVND (reference sequence). Trimming removed 3 bases from V and 4 bases from J, with 15 bases in between.

This chain uses TRBV10-3 with TRBJ2-7; D unresolved. With 0 bases removed from V and 4 bases from J, the gap between germline ends came to 16 bases. Germline CDR1 is ENHRY and CDR2 is SYGVKD. The length of the CDR3 is 16 residues. The CDR3 here is CAISESEAPTLYEQYF. The CDR3, as DNA: TGTGCCATCAGTGAGTCTGAGGCTCCTACCCTATACGAGCAGTACTTC.

The rearrangement uses TRBV9 and TRBJ1-2; possible D gene TRBD1, 6 bases. The CDR3 consists of 14 residues. V lost 3 bases to trimming and J lost 4 bases, with 13 bases between them. Germline V gene sequence: CDR1 SGDLS, CDR2 YYNGEE. CDR3: CASSGNRDSYGYTF. For the CDR3, the DNA is TGTGCCAGCAGCGGGAACAGGGACTCCTATGGCTACACCTTC.

The chain combines TRBV30 with TRBJ1-1; D is perhaps TRBD1 (6 bases). The CDR3 runs 13 residues. In germline, CDR1 is GTSNPN, CDR2 SVGIG (reference sequence). Trimming shortened V by 5 bases and J by 1 base, and 11 bases separated the two germline ends. Here the CDR3 reads CAWDRSPNTEAFF. The CDR3, as DNA: TGTGCCTGGGACAGGTCCCCGAACACTGAAGCTTTCTTT. Full variable domain (rest looked up from reference TRBV30 and TRBJ1-1): SQTIHQWPATLVQPVGSPLSLECTVEGTSNPNLYWYRQAAGRGLQLLFYSVGIGQISSEVPQNLSASRPQDRQFILSSKKLLLSDSGFYLCAWDRSPNTEAFFGQGTRLTVV.

The rearrangement joins TRBV7-9 to TRBJ2-7; tentative D call: TRBD1 (6 bases). This CDR3 region has 12 residues. Germline V gene sequence: CDR1 SEHNR, CDR2 FQNEAQ (reference sequence). With 5 bases removed from V and 4 bases from J, the gap between germline ends came to 9 bases. CDR3 protein: CASSVQGYEQYF. CDR3 bases: TGTGCCAGCAGCGTTCAGGGGTACGAGCAGTACTTC.

The V gene is TRBV11-2, the J gene TRBJ1-4; no clear D gene. The V gene's germline CDR1 is SGHAT and CDR2 FQNNGV. V lost 5 bases and J 8 bases, leaving 21 bases between the germline ends. CDR3 length: 16 amino acids. This CDR3 is CASSRMGLTLGEKLFF. The DNA for the CDR3 is TGTGCCAGCAGCCGTATGGGGTTGACGCTCGGGGAAAAACTGTTTTTT.

V and J are TRBV27 and TRBJ2-6; no firm D call. CDR1 and CDR2 (germline): MNHEY, SMNVEV (reference sequence). The V gene lost 5 bases and the J gene lost 3 bases, with 5 bases spanning the gap. The CDR3 has 13 residues. The DNA for the CDR3 is TGTGCCAGCAGTACAAATGGGGCCAACGTCCTGACTTTC. It codes for CASSTNGANVLTF.

This clone was seen just once. The chain carries TRBV6-5 and TRBJ2-7; D is uncertain. Trimming removed 2 bases from V and 5 bases from J, with 7 bases in between. Germline V gene data show CDR1 as MNHEY and CDR2 as SVGAGI. The CDR3 is 12 amino acids. CDR3 nucleotides: TGTGCCAGCAGTTACATTGGAGACGAGCAGTACTTC. This sequence encodes CASSYIGDEQYF.

The chain uses TRBV6-6 and TRBJ2-7, with D possibly being TRBD1 or TRBD2 (6 bases each). Between the trimmed V and J ends, which lost 2 bases and 4 bases, there was a span of 12 bases. Germline V gene lookup returns CDR1 MNHNY and CDR2 SVGAGI (reference sequence). The CDR3 is made up of 14 amino acids. CDR3 in DNA: TGTGCCAGCAGTTACGGGGGGACACATTACGAGCAGTACTTC. This translates into CASSYGGTHYEQYF.

The chain has TRBV7-9 and TRBJ2-1; possible D gene TRBD2, 6 bases. The CDR3 loop spans 14 amino acids. V dropped 3 bases and J dropped 4 bases, with 10 bases sitting between them. The germline gives CDR1 SEHNR, CDR2 FQNEAQ (reference sequence). CDR3 DNA sequence: TGTGCCAGCAGCTTCGGGAGCCTTTACAATGAGCAGTTCTTC. It specifies CASSFGSLYNEQFF.

The chain uses TRBV27 and TRBJ1-1, with D possibly being TRBD1 (6 bases). V lost 7 bases and J lost 5, with 14 bases in between. Germline V gene sequence: CDR1 MNHEY, CDR2 SMNVEV (reference sequence). The CDR3 loop spans 13 amino acids. The CDR3 DNA is TGTGCCAGCACCTTAGGGCAGGGGACTGAAGCTTTCTTT. This codes for CASTLGQGTEAFF.

This chain's CDR3 is CASSEWVHSYEQYF. CDR3 bases: TGCGCCAGCAGTGAGTGGGTTCACTCCTACGAGCAGTACTTC. The chain is built from TRBV10-2 and TRBJ2-7; no reliable D call. The germline CDR1 and CDR2 sequences are WSHSY and SAAADI. This CDR3 region has 14 residues. Trimming pared 1 base from V and 0 bases from J, leaving 7 bases between.

The chain couples TRBV19 to TRBJ1-1, with 7 bases aligning to TRBD1. The CDR3 consists of 18 residues. Germline assignment: CDR1 LNHDA and CDR2 SQIVND (reference sequence). V shed 3 bases, J shed 0 bases, and the junction held 13 bases outside the gene matches. CDR3 coding DNA: TGTGCCAGTAGTATCGGGGGTCGGGCAGGGGGAATGAACACTGAAGCTTTCTTT. Its protein is CASSIGGRAGGMNTEAFF.